The 10 T cell receptor beta chains reported below all come from one sample, sequenced in a study of early T cells in non-severe SARS-CoV-2 infection. TCRdb itself ran the 5' RACE reads through MiXCR, one entry per CDR3 protein. The sample lists about 110,000 distinct CDR3 sequences; 9.5% to 13% were seen once. The specimen sequenced was whole blood. The source of these receptors is an adult who was a healthcare worker with PCR-confirmed SARS-CoV-2 infection or an uninfected control (not recorded which).

This clonotype was observed many times. The gene calls are TRBV11-3 and TRBJ2-3, with TRBD2 identical over 9 bases. The trim removed 5 bases at V and 6 bases at J, leaving 15 bases unmatched. This CDR3 spans 17 amino acids. From germline, CDR1 is SGHNT and CDR2 YENEEA. The CDR3 loop reads CASSPGRLAGRVDTQYF. The CDR3 nucleotides are TGTGCCAGCAGCCCCGGAAGGCTAGCGGGGAGGGTGGATACGCAGTATTTT.

Only a few counts were recorded for this clonotype. The rearrangement joins TRBV20-1 to TRBJ2-7, with no clear D. Trimming stripped 3 bases from V and 2 bases from J, with 8 bases between. CDR3 length: 12 amino acids. Germline V gene sequence: CDR1 DFQATT, CDR2 SNEGSKA (reference sequence). The CDR3 nucleotides read TGCAGTGCTAGTACTCTAGCCTACGAGCAGTACTTC. Its protein is CSASTLAYEQYF.

This clonotype showed up just a few times. The gene calls are TRBV30 and TRBJ2-7; unclear D gene. Germline lookup yields CDR1 GTSNPN and CDR2 SVGIG (reference sequence). The CDR3 consists of 11 residues. The germline V and J ends were trimmed by 1 base and 2 bases, with 3 bases remaining between them. CDR3 region: CAWSDTYEQYF. CDR3 coding DNA: TGTGCCTGGAGTGACACCTACGAGCAGTACTTC.

In the case of this clonotype: Being one base from a much bigger clone, this may be a read error. This sequence joins TRBV6-6 and TRBJ2-5; D might be TRBD1 or TRBD2, each matching 6 bases. CDR3 length: 14 amino acids. Germline CDR1 reads MNHNY; CDR2 reads SVGAGI (reference sequence). The ends were cut back, 6 bases at V and 1 base at J, with 12 bases in the middle. The CDR3 bases are TGTGCCAGCAGACAGGGAGGACCCCAAGAGACCCAGTACTTC. This translates into CASRQGGPQETQYF.

This clonotype was counted a few times. The chain joins TRBV6-6 to TRBJ1-1; D gene uncertain. The germline V gene has CDR1 MNHNY and CDR2 SVGAGI (reference sequence). The V end lost 2 bases, the J end lost 1 base, and 2 bases lay between the germline ends. The CDR3 has 12 amino acids. The CDR3 DNA reads as TGTGCCAGCAGTTACAGGAACACTGAAGCTTTCTTT. This codes for CASSYRNTEAFF.

The chain has TRBV24-1 and TRBJ2-1, with D unresolved. CDR3 length: 15 residues. Germline V gene sequence: CDR1 KGHDR, CDR2 SFDVKD. The germline V and J ends were trimmed by 6 bases and 5 bases, with 16 bases remaining between them. The CDR3 here is CATSPWGSSDNEQFF. CDR3 sequence (DNA): TGTGCCACCAGTCCCTGGGGTAGTTCAGACAATGAGCAGTTCTTC.

This clonotype was observed at least ten times. The chain employs TRBV6-6 and TRBJ1-1; tentatively, D is TRBD1 (6 bases). Germline-derived CDR1 and CDR2 are MNHNY and SVGAGI (reference sequence). The CDR3 covers 15 residues. V was pared by 5 bases and J by 1 base, with 14 bases between. CDR3: CASSHQGIENTEAFF. The CDR3 DNA sequence: TGTGCCAGCAGTCATCAGGGGATCGAGAACACTGAAGCTTTCTTT.

This rearrangement joins TRBV7-9 to TRBJ2-1; a weak D match, TRBD2 (6 bases). CDR1 SEHNR and CDR2 FQNEAQ come from the germline V gene (reference sequence). CDR3 size: 15 residues. Trimming shortened V by 11 bases and J by 0 bases, and 17 bases separated the two germline ends. CDR3 in amino acids: CAGWGTGISYNEQFF. Written as DNA, the CDR3 is TGTGCCGGCTGGGGGACTGGGATCTCCTACAATGAGCAGTTCTTC.

This chain uses TRBV7-9 with TRBJ2-1; 11 bases line up with TRBD2. J lost 5 bases, V lost 1 base, and 4 bases had no gene match. CDR1 is SEHNR, CDR2 FQNEAQ, per germline (reference sequence). This CDR3 is built from 16 residues. CDR3 protein: CASSLGSGGAHNEQFF. The DNA of the CDR3 is TGTGCCAGCAGCTTAGGTAGCGGGGGGGCCCACAATGAGCAGTTCTTC.

This clonotype turned up a few times. The rearrangement joins TRBV20-1 to TRBJ1-2, with no clear D. V dropped 3 bases and J dropped 4 bases, with 3 bases sitting between them. This CDR3 contains 10 residues. From germline, CDR1 is DFQATT and CDR2 SNEGSKA (reference sequence). CDR3 coding DNA: TGCAGTGCTAGCTTCTATGGCTACACCTTC. Encoded protein: CSASFYGYTF.